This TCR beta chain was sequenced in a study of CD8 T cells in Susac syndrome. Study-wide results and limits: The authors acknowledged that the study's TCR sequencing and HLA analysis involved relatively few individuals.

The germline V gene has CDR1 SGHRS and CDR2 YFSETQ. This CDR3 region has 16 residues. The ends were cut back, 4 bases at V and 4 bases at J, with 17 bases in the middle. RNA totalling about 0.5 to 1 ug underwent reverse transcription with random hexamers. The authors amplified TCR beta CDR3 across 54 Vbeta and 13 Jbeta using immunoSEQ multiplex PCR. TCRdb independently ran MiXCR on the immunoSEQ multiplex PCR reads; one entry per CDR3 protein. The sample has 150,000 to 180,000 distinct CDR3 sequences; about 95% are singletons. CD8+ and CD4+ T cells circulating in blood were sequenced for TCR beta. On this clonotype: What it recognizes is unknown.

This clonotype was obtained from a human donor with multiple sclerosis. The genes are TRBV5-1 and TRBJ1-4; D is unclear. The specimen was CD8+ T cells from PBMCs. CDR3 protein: CASSLKTDTYNEKLFF. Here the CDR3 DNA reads TGCGCCAGCAGCCTAAAGACCGACACTTATAATGAAAAACTGTTTTTT. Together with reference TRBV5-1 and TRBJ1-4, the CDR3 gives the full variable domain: KAGVTQTPRYLIKTRGQQVTLSCSPISGHRSVSWYQQTPGQGLQFLFEYFSETQRNKGNFPGRFSGRQFSNSRSEMNVSTLELGDSALYLCASSLKTDTYNEKLFFGSGTQLSVL.